A single TCR beta chain is shown here with its context. This clone was recorded only once. Its antigen remains unidentified. Per-base quality was not reported, and no clone a single base away is much larger than it. The data stem from a study of blood T cell repertoires in COVID-19 (dated by TCRdb to between 2020 and 2021). Regarding the research as a whole: Samples covering the acute and convalescent phases of COVID-19 were provided by collaborators in the United States, Italy and Spain. A freely available public database, intended as a resource for researchers studying the immune response to SARS-CoV-2, is where the repertoires were released. The dataset comprised deeply sampled blood TCRbeta repertoires from subjects exposed to, actively infected with, or recovered from COVID-19. The material from the prospective study consisted of cDNA or gDNA derived from T cells, B-cell-depleted T cells, or PBMCs. Where available, HLA class I and class II types were obtained from metadata supplied by the sample provider rather than from assay-based typing. A de-identified subject ID, COVID-19 status, age in years and sex were almost always included in the sample metadata. Samples came from the ongoing ImmuneRACE study (first 160 participants) plus 1,254 subjects from 6 global collaborators. The paper as a whole reports these results and caveats: Clinical and demographic metadata were provided uncurated, with the amount varying by source and participant.

TCRbeta CDR3 regions were amplified from genomic DNA by means of the immunoSEQ Assay, a bias-controlled multiplex PCR. The original pipeline was this. The number of nucleated cells in each sample was estimated by amplification of reference gene primers within the assay. Sequence reads were collapsed and filtered to measure the absolute abundance of every unique TCRbeta CDR3 rearrangement. For each sample, productive Simpson clonality was calculated as the square root of Simpson's diversity index across productive rearrangements. Drawn from immuneACCESS, this table holds only the in-frame rearrangements with V and J called that TCRdb kept. Clones are partly lost; checked studies trace under half to an unresolved V gene and leave the rest unexplained. V and J calls and clone size are given by that table; D and trimming were obtained from the DNA. In all, the sample holds tens of thousands of clones, and just over 90% of those were seen once. The biggest ten clones account for approximately 5% of the sample.

Each collaborating institution followed its own protocols to collect whole blood in K2EDTA tubes. For TCRbeta analysis, collaborator samples were shipped as frozen whole blood, as isolated PBMCs, or as DNA extracted from either sample type. Looking up the germline V gene yields CDR1 SGHRS and CDR2 YFSETQ. Trimmed from V: 4 bases; trimmed from J: 8 bases; junction bases lacking a gene match: 6. CDR3 length: 14 amino acids, cysteine to phenylalanine. CDR3 DNA only is kept here, 42 bases in frame from base 1. This receptor was identified in an older man with acute or convalescent COVID-19. Source material: peripheral blood. The receptor chain draws on TRBV5-1 and TRBJ1-2; the junction holds 12 bases that match TRBD1. In nucleotides, the sequence is TGCGCCAGCAGCGAGGGACAGGGGGCGTCCGGCTACACCTTC. Translation gives CASSEGQGASGYTF.